This T cell receptor beta chain appears in the sequencing data of a study of blood T cell repertoires in COVID-19. Study background: There were acute and convalescent COVID-19 samples, and they came from the United States, Italy and Spain. Sample material is recorded as cDNA or gDNA derived from T cells, B-cell-depleted T cells, or PBMCs.

As processed by the authors: Cell counts per sample came from amplifying reference gene primers. Sequencing was performed with immunoSEQ multiplex PCR; in TCRdb, only in-frame clones are kept and a portion is missing. Clone size and V and J calls were adopted from that table, with D and trimming inferred from the DNA. The sample includes 380,000 or so clones, roughly 90% seen only once; the top ten take approximately 1.2%. The trim removed 5 bases at V and 5 bases at J, leaving 6 bases unmatched. The length of the CDR3 is 15 residues. Germline CDR1 and CDR2: SGHAT and FQNNGV. Source material: peripheral blood. The source is a man aged 40-49 years with acute or convalescent COVID-19. The chain links TRBV11-2 to TRBJ1-5, with TRBD1 matching over 10 bases. The CDR3 DNA is TGTGCCAGCAGCCAGGACGGGACAGGGGATCAGCCCCAGCATTTT. Translation: CASSQDGTGDQPQHF. Combining the CDR3 with reference TRBV11-2 and TRBJ1-5 gives the whole variable domain EAGVAQSPRYKIIEKRQSVAFWCNPISGHATLYWYQQILGQGPKLLIQFQNNGVVDDSQLPKDRFSAERLKGVDSTLKIQPAKLEDSAVYLCASSQDGTGDQPQHFGDGTRLSIL.